This record covers a single T cell receptor beta chain. The junction had 15 bases not matched to a gene; V was cut back by 6 bases and J by 7 bases. CDR1 MNHEY and CDR2 SMNVEV come from the germline V gene (reference sequence). The CDR3 runs 16 residues. Cohort 3 recovery required two negative PCRs, clearance, or symptom resolution. This specimen belongs to a study of blood T cell repertoires in COVID-19. Study overall: The United States, Italy and Spain provided the acute and convalescent COVID-19 samples.

In the original analysis: Quantification of nucleated cells was approximated via reference gene primer amplification. Method: immunoSEQ multiplex PCR; TCRdb's copy keeps in-frame clones and lacks some. V and J calls plus clone size are reproduced from that table; the DNA served to infer D and trimming. Of approximately 150,000 clones listed, less than 90% were seen once; the top ten hold approximately 8.4%. V gene TRBV27 combines with J gene TRBJ2-3; 8 nucleotides match TRBD2. The receptor comes from a woman in her 50s who had recovered from COVID-19. The sequenced sample consisted of PBMCs or T cells enriched from blood (not recorded which). The CDR3 sequence: CASSSWGAGERNTQYF. CDR3 DNA: TGTGCCAGCAGCTCCTGGGGAGCGGGGGAACGAAATACGCAGTATTTT.